This T cell receptor (beta chain) was documented in a study of control samples from healthy donors and cancer patients. Generated by immunoSEQ multiplex PCR, the TCRdb table keeps only in-frame clones and is missing some. The sample lists approximately 85,000 clones; around nine tenths were seen once. This clone is classed as medium-sized. The CDR3 runs 14 residues. CDR1 ENHRY and CDR2 SYGVKD come from the germline V gene. Trimming shortened V by 1 base and J by 1 base, and 7 bases separated the two germline ends. This TCR came from a woman aged 60-75 years in good health. This sequence joins TRBV10-3 and TRBJ1-2, with a possible D match to TRBD1 (5 bases). The sample consisted of blood. CDR3 nucleotides: TGTGCCATCAGTGAGTTGGGGGGTAACTATGGCTACACCTTC. Protein product: CAISELGGNYGYTF.